Given below is one T cell receptor beta chain in context. What it binds is not known. The sample belongs to a study of T cells in Graves' hyperthyroidism and ophthalmopathy. General study points: Most thyroid clonotypes with frequency above 0.001 were detected in blood.

The investigators amplified TCR beta CDR3 regions from RNA transcripts. HTBI primers were employed in a first-round RT-PCR of the TCR CDR3. TCRdb reanalysed the multiplex PCR reads using MiXCR and keeps one entry per CDR3 protein. The table records some 460,000 distinct CDR3 sequences, more than 15% of them present only once. Germline lookup yields CDR1 MNHNS and CDR2 SASEGT. The CDR3 consists of 13 residues. V was pared by 3 bases and J by 5 bases, with 11 bases between. This TCR was recovered from a young woman with Graves' hyperthyroidism. Material for sequencing was blood. The V gene is TRBV6-1, the J gene TRBJ2-7, with D possibly matching TRBD2 (6 bases). CDR3 sequence reads: CASSESTGDEQYF. The CDR3 region has the DNA TGTGCCAGCAGTGAGTCAACGGGAGACGAGCAGTACTTC.